This entry describes one T cell receptor (beta chain). The conserved final phenylalanine or tryptophan is absent from the CDR3, which likely points to a read error. This record belongs to a study of tumor-infiltrating lymphocytes in primary liver carcinoma. The CDR3 runs to 16 residues. The germline gives CDR1 SGHAT, CDR2 FQNNGV. The authors took blood RNA from unsorted whole blood and also extracted germline DNA. TCR beta cDNA came from around 500 ng total RNA, primed with a constant-region primer. Generation of the TCR beta libraries relied on three nested multiplex PCR rounds using slightly modified ARM-PCR. Two initial PCR rounds of about 10 cycles each paired TRBV1-TRBV30 forward primers with a C-beta reverse primer. TCRdb re-called the multiplex PCR reads with MiXCR, one entry per CDR3 protein. Of hundreds of thousands of distinct CDR3 sequences in the sample, around 50% are singletons; the top ten hold approximately 17%.

The rearrangement links TRBV11-2 to TRBJ2-1; 8 bases are a match to TRBD2. This sequence was found in a woman in her twenties or thirties with primary liver carcinoma and hepatitis B virus infection. Material for sequencing was peripheral blood. For the CDR3, the DNA is TGTGCCAGCTGCTTCCCTCAACTAGCGGCCTACAATGAGCAGTTCCTC. This codes for CASCFPQLAAYNEQFL.